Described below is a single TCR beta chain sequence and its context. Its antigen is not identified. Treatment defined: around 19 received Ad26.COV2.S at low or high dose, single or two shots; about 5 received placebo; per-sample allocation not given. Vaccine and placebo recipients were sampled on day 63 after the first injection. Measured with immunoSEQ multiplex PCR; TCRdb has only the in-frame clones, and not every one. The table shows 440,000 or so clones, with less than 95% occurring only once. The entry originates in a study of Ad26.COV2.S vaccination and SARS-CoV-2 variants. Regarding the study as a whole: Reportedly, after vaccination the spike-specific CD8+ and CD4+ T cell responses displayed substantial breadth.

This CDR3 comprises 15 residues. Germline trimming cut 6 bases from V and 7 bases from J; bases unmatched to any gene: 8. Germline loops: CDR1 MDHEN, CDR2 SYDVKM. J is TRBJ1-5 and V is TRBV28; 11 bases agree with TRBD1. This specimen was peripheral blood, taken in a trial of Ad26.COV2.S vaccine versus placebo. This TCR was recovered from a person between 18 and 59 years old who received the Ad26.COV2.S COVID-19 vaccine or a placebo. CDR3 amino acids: CASRSDRGPGQPQHF. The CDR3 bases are TGTGCCAGCAGGTCGGACAGGGGGCCGGGACAGCCCCAGCATTTT.